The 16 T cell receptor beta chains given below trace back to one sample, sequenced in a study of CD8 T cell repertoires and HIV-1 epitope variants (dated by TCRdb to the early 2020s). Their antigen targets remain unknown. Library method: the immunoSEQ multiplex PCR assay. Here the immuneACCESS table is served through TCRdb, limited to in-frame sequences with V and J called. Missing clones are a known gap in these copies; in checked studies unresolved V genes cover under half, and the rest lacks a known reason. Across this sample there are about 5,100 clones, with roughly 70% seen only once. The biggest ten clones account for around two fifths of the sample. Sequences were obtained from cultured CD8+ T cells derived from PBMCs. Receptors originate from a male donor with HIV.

The CDR3 DNA reads TGTGCCAGCAGTTACTCACCTAGCGGGAGTAGGAATGAGCAGTTCTTC. Protein: CASSYSPSGSRNEQFF. This sequence joins TRBV6-5 and TRBJ2-1; TRBD2 matches 10 bases. The CDR3 has 16 residues. Trimming took 0 bases from V and 7 from J; bases not matched to a gene: 6. Germline CDR1 reads MNHEY; CDR2 reads SVGAGI.

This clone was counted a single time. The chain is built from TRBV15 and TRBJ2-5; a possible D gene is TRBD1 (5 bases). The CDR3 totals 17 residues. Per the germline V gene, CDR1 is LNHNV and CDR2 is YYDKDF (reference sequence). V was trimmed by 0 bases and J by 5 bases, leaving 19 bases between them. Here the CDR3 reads CATSRDPTGLAGETQYF. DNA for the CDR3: TGTGCCACCAGCAGAGATCCAACAGGTTTGGCCGGTGAGACCCAGTACTTC. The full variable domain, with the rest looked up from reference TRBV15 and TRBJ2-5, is DAMVIQNPRYQVTQFGKPVTLSCSQTLNHNVMYWYQQKSSQAPKLLFHYYDKDFNNEADTPDNFQSRRPNTSFCFLDIRSPGLGDTAMYLCATSRDPTGLAGETQYFGPGTRLLVL.

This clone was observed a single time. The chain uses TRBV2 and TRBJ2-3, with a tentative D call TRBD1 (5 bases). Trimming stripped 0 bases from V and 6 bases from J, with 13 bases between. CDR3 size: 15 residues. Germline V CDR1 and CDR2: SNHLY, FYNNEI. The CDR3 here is CASSEAKTVTDTQYF. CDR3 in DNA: TGTGCCAGCAGTGAAGCCAAGACAGTGACCGATACGCAGTATTTT.

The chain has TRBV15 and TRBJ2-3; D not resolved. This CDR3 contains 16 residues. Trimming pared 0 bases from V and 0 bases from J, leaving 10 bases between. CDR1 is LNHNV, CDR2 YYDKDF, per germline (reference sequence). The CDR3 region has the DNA TGTGCCACCAGCAGAGAAGGTCCCCATAGCACAGATACGCAGTATTTT. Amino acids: CATSREGPHSTDTQYF.

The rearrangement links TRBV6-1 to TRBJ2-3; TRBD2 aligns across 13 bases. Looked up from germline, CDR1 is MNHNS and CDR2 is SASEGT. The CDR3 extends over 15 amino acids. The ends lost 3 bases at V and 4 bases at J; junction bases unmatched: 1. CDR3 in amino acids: CASSETSGRPDTQYF. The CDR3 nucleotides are TGTGCCAGCAGTGAGACTAGCGGGAGGCCAGATACGCAGTATTTT.

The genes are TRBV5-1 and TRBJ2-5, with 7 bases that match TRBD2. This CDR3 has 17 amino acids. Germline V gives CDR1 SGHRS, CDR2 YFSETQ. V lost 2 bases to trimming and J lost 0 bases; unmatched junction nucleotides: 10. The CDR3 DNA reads TGCGCCAGCAGCTTTGGCGTTCTAGCGGCTAACCAAGAGACCCAGTACTTC. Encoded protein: CASSFGVLAANQETQYF.

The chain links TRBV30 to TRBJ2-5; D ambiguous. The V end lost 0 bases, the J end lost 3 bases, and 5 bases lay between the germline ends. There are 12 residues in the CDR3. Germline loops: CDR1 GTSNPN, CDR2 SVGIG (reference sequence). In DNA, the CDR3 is TGTGCCTGGAGTGTAATGGAAGAGACCCAGTACTTC. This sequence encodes CAWSVMEETQYF.

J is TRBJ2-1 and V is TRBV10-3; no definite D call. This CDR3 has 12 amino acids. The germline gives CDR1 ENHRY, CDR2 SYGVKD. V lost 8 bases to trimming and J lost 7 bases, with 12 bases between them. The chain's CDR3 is CAILTGPNEQFF. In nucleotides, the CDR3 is TGTGCCATCCTAACCGGTCCGAATGAGCAGTTCTTC.

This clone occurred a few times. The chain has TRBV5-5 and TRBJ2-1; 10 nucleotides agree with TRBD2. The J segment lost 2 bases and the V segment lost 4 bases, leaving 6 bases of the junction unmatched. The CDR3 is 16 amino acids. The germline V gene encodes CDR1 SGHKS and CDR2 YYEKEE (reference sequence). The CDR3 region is CASSVAGGPPYNEQFF. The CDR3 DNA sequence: TGTGCCAGCAGCGTAGCGGGAGGCCCCCCCTACAATGAGCAGTTCTTC.

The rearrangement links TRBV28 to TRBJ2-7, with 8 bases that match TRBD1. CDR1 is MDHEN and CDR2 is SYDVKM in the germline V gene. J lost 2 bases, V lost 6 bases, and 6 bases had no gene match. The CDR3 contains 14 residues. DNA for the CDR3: TGTGCCAGCAGCCTTCAGGGGGCGGCCTACGAGCAGTACTTC. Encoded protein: CASSLQGAAYEQYF.

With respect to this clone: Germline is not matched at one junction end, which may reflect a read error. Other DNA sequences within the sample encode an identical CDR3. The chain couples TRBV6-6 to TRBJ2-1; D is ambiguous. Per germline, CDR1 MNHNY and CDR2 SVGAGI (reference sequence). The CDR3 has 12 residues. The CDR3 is CASSRPYNEQFF. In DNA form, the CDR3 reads TGTGCCAGCAGCCGACCCTACAATGAGCAATTCTTC.

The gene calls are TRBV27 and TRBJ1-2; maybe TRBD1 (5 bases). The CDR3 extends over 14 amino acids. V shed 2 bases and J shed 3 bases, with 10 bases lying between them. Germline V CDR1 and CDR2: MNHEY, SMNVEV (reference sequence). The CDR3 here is CASSLLGGYYGYTF. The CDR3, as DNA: TGTGCCAGCAGTTTACTTGGGGGGTACTATGGCTACACCTTC.

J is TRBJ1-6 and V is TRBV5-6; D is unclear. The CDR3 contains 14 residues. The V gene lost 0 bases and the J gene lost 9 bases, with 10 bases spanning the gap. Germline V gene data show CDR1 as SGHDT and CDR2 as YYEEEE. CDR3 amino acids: CASSLAEMGSPLHF. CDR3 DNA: TGTGCCAGCAGCTTGGCCGAAATGGGTTCACCCCTCCACTTT.

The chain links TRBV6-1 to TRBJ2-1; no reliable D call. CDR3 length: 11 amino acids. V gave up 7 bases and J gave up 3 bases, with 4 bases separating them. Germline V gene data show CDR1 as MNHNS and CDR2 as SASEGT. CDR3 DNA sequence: TGTGCCAGCAAGCTCTACAATGAGCAGTTCTTC. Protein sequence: CASKLYNEQFF.

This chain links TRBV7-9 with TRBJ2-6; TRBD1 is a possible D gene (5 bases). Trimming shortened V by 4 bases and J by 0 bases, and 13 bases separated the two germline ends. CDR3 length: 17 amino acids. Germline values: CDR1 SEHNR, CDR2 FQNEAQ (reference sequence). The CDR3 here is CASSSRAQYSGANVLTF. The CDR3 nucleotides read TGTGCCAGCAGCTCCAGGGCCCAGTACTCTGGGGCCAACGTCCTGACTTTC.

For the CDR3, the DNA is TGTGCCTGGAGTTCTGGGACAGCCCAGGGGCAGCCCCAGCATTTT. Residues: CAWSSGTAQGQPQHF. The chain uses TRBV30 and TRBJ1-5, with TRBD1 identical over 7 bases. Germline V gene lookup returns CDR1 GTSNPN and CDR2 SVGIG (reference sequence). The CDR3 has 15 residues. With V trimmed by 2 bases and J by 7 bases, 11 bases remained unmatched.